These T cell receptor beta chains were read from a single sample in a study of shared clonotypes between healthy human individuals. Only in-frame clones appear in the TCRdb table, and some are missing; sequencing was by immunoSEQ multiplex PCR. Among hundreds of thousands of clones, 70% to 80% were seen once, and the ten largest hold approximately 13%. The sequenced sample consisted of PBMCs. These receptors were taken from a woman between 40 and 55 years old in good health. Some clones in this sample may be carry-over from other donors' samples. Both conserved end residues are part of each CDR3. A D gene is named only where the DNA matches it firmly. Only part of the rows carry a size: once, few, many, or a class if the clone is expanded.

J gene	D gene	V gene	clone size	CDR3 DNA	CDR3 protein
TRBJ2-1	-	TRBV27	-	TGTGCCAGCAGTTTAATAGGGGGGGCCTACAATGAGCAGTTCTTC	CASSLIGGAYNEQFF
TRBJ2-3	-	TRBV18	few	TGTGCCAGCTCACCGGGTTTAGAAGATACGCAGTATTTT	CASSPGLEDTQYF
TRBJ2-2	-	TRBV6-5	once	TGTGCCAGCAGTTACTCGAGGGACACCGGGGAGCTGTTTTTT	CASSYSRDTGELFF
TRBJ2-3	TRBD2	TRBV10-3	-	TGTGCCATCAGTGAGAAAACTAGCGGGAGGGCCGGGAGCACAGATACGCAGTATTTT	CAISEKTSGRAGSTDTQYF
TRBJ2-3	-	TRBV27	-	TGTGCCGCTGCGACCCCCAGCCTCTCAGATACGCAGTATTTT	CAAATPSLSDTQYF
TRBJ1-1	TRBD1	TRBV15	-	TGTGCCACCAGCCGAGGGGGCTTGAACACTGAAGCTTTCTTT	CATSRGGLNTEAFF
TRBJ1-1	-	TRBV18	-	TGTGCCAGCTCACCACGACAGGCCGAGGGCACTGAAGCTTTCTTT	CASSPRQAEGTEAFF
TRBJ1-1	-	TRBV11-2	-	TGTGCCAGCAGCCCGAACCCGAGGGAAGCTGAAGCTTTCTTT	CASSPNPREAEAFF
TRBJ2-3	-	TRBV10-3	-	TGTGCCATCAGCGACGGCGGTTCTAGCACAGATACGCAGTATTTT	CAISDGGSSTDTQYF
TRBJ2-1	TRBD1	TRBV18	-	TGTGCCAGCTCACCACGGGGACAGGTACTCAATGAGCAGTTCTTC	CASSPRGQVLNEQFF